The clone carrying this TCR beta chain occurred many times. Its antigen is unidentified. This record belongs to a study of T cells in Graves' hyperthyroidism and ophthalmopathy. Whole-study context: Before treatment of any kind, peripheral blood was taken at initial diagnosis. Regarding the study as a whole: Among thyroid clonotypes expanded above 0.001, most also appeared in blood.

The V end was cut by 7 bases, the J end by 0 bases, with 15 bases between. This CDR3 has 15 residues. RNA transcripts gave rise to amplified TCR beta CDR3 regions. Primed by the HTBI set, a first-round RT-PCR was run on the TCR CDR3. MiXCR, run by TCRdb on the multiplex PCR reads, gives a single entry per CDR3 protein. Among 300,000 to 400,000 distinct CDR3 sequences, roughly 15% were seen once, and the ten largest hold less than 20%. This clonotype was sampled from a woman under 40 with Graves' ophthalmopathy. The material sequenced was blood. This rearrangement joins TRBV12-3 or TRBV12-4 to TRBJ1-2; possible D gene TRBD1, 5 bases. Here the CDR3 reads CASTDSEETNYGYTF. In DNA form, the CDR3 reads TGTGCCAGCACAGACAGCGAGGAAACTAACTATGGCTACACCTTC.